The rows below give T cell receptor beta chains drawn from one sample of a study of T cells in Graves' hyperthyroidism and ophthalmopathy. One entry per CDR3 protein results from TCRdb running MiXCR on the multiplex PCR reads. The table shows around 400,000 distinct CDR3 sequences, with 15% occurring only once. What was sequenced was blood. These receptors originate from an older woman with Graves' ophthalmopathy. CDR3s include the opening cysteine and the closing phenylalanine or tryptophan. Each record gives: clone size, J gene, D gene, V gene, CDR3 DNA, CDR3 protein. A D gene is named only where the DNA matches it firmly. Clone size, where shown, is once, few, many, or a class for clones that have expanded.

many TRBJ1-3 - TRBV5-1 TGCGCCAGCAGCTTGGCGTCCAGGGACCACACCATATATTTT CASSLASRDHTIYF
few TRBJ2-3 - TRBV2 TGTGCCACGGAGGAGAGCACAGATACGCAGTATTTT CATEESTDTQYF
many TRBJ2-7 TRBD2 TRBV20-1 TGCAGTGCTAGACCCGGACTAGCGGGTGACTACGAGCAGTACTTC CSARPGLAGDYEQYF
many TRBJ2-7 TRBD1 TRBV20-1 TGCAGTGCTAGAGACCTACAGGGGCGTTCCTACGAGCAGTACTTC CSARDLQGRSYEQYF
- TRBJ2-3 - TRBV2 TGTGCCAGCAAGTATGGACTGGAGAAAGATACGCAGTATTTT CASKYGLEKDTQYF
few TRBJ2-1 - TRBV2 TGTGCCAGCAGGGGAGACCCCAGCTCCTACAATGAGCAGTTCTTC CASRGDPSSYNEQFF
- TRBJ2-5 TRBD2 TRBV9 TGTGCCAGCAGCGTAGTTAGCGGGAGTGGCCAAGAGACCCAGTACTTC CASSVVSGSGQETQYF
- TRBJ2-6 - TRBV29-1 TGCAGCGTTGAAGATCCGTCAGGAGATGGGGCCAACGTCCTGACTTTC CSVEDPSGDGANVLTF
many TRBJ2-2 - TRBV19 TGTGCCAGTAGTATGAGCAGTCAGCGCGGGGAGCTGTTTTTT CASSMSSQRGELFF
- TRBJ2-7 TRBD2 TRBV20-1 TGCAGTGCTAATTCGCGGGAGGGCTACAATGAGCAGTACTTC CSANSREGYNEQYF
many TRBJ2-7 - TRBV12-3/TRBV12-4 TGTGCCAGCAGCCCAGCCGGGGCCCTCTCCTACGAGCAGTACTTC CASSPAGALSYEQYF
- TRBJ2-7 - TRBV30 TGTGCCTGGAGTGTATTGTCGGGAGAGGCCGAGCAGTACTTC CAWSVLSGEAEQYF
many TRBJ1-5 TRBD1 TRBV2 TGTGCCAGCTTCCGGGACAGGGGTCAGCCCCAGCATTTT CASFRDRGQPQHF
- TRBJ1-2 - TRBV14 TGTGCCAGCAGCCTGTTGACGGGACGGGTTCTCAGCGGCTACACCTTC CASSLLTGRVLSGYTF
- TRBJ1-4 - TRBV19 TGTGCCAGTACCGGCGGGGAGTCTGGGGGACTGTTTTTT CASTGGESGGLFF
few TRBJ2-1 TRBD2 TRBV30 TGTGCCTGGAGTCCATCTCCTAGCGGGAGGGCCAGAAATGAGCAGTTCTTC CAWSPSPSGRARNEQFF
many TRBJ1-4 - TRBV30 TGTGCCTGGAGTGTTCTTGAAAAACTGTTTTTT CAWSVLEKLFF
few TRBJ1-2 - TRBV28 TGTGCCAGCAGTCCCCCGGGGCGAACCTATGGCTACACCTTC CASSPPGRTYGYTF
- TRBJ2-3 - TRBV10-3 TGTGCCATCAGTGACCCTCTAGGATCTAGCACAGATACGCAGTATTTT CAISDPLGSSTDTQYF
many TRBJ2-7 TRBD1 TRBV10-3 TGTGCCATCAGCGGGACAGGGGGCCCCTACGAGCAGTACTTC CAISGTGGPYEQYF
many TRBJ2-1 TRBD2 TRBV7-2 TGTGCCAGCAGCCCAAGGACTAGCGGGGGGGGGCAGTTCTTC CASSPRTSGGGQFF
few TRBJ2-1 - TRBV5-5 TGTGCCAGCAGCTTGGGGACTTTCCCGGGGAGTGAGCAGTTCTTC CASSLGTFPGSEQFF
many TRBJ2-7 - TRBV20-1 TGCAGTGCTCCTTATACGTGGACTGGCTACGAGCAGTACTTC CSAPYTWTGYEQYF
- TRBJ2-1 TRBD2 TRBV2 TGTGCCAGCAGTGAAGGGGGGACTAGCGGGCCTGGACGGTCCTACAATGAGCAGTTCTTC CASSEGGTSGPGRSYNEQFF
many TRBJ2-3 TRBD1 TRBV10-3 TGTGCCATCAGTGGACAGGGTAACTCAGATACGCAGTATTTT CAISGQGNSDTQYF
many TRBJ2-1 - TRBV6-1 TGTGCCAGCACGATACTGGCGGAGAACAATGAGCAGTTCTTC CASTILAENNEQFF
few TRBJ2-5 TRBD2 TRBV5-1 TGCGCCAGCAGCTCATCAGCGGGAGGGGAGACCCAGTACTTC CASSSSAGGETQYF
many TRBJ2-2 TRBD1 TRBV27 TGTGCCAGCAGTGTAGACAGGGTTGGCACCGGGGAGCTGTTTTTT CASSVDRVGTGELFF
many TRBJ2-7 - TRBV12-3/TRBV12-4 TGTGCCAGCAGTTTAGCGGCCGCCTACGAGCAGTACTTC CASSLAAAYEQYF
once TRBJ2-7 TRBD2 TRBV20-1 TGCAGTGTTCGACTAGCGGGACGCTGGAACTCCTACGAGCAGTACTTC CSVRLAGRWNSYEQYF
many TRBJ2-7 TRBD2 TRBV7-2 TGTGCCAGCAGCTCCGGGACTAGCGGGGACGAGCAGTACTTC CASSSGTSGDEQYF
many TRBJ2-7 TRBD1 TRBV20-1 TGCAGTGCGCATGACAGGGGCTCGGGCGGCGAGCAGTACTTC CSAHDRGSGGEQYF
few TRBJ1-5 TRBD1 TRBV6-1 TGTGCCAGCAGTAAAGGGACAGTCGGCAATCAGCCCCAGCATTTT CASSKGTVGNQPQHF
many TRBJ1-1 TRBD1 TRBV28 TGTGCCAGCAGCCTGCTCCCGGGACAGGGGAACACTGAAGCTTTCTTT CASSLLPGQGNTEAFF
once TRBJ2-7 TRBD2 TRBV28 TGTGCCAGCAGTTACTACTCTCGACTAGCGGGTTCCTACGAGCAGTACTTC CASSYYSRLAGSYEQYF
many TRBJ1-1 - TRBV6-1 TGTGCCAGCAGCCGCGGGACGGCGAACACTGAAGCTTTCTTT CASSRGTANTEAFF
many TRBJ1-2 TRBD1 TRBV5-1 TGCGCCAGCAGCTCACAGGGGGCCGGGGGCTACACCTTC CASSSQGAGGYTF